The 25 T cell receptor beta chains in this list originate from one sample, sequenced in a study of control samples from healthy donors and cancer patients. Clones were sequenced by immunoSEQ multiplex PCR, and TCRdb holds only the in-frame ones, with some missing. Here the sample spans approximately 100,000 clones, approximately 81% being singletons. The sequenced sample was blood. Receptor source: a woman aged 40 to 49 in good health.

CDR3 DNA sequence: TGTGCCAGCAGCTTCGGGCGGGGGGGCCTATCGCACATTCAGTACTTC. Amino acid sequence: CASSFGRGGLSHIQYF. The V and J genes are TRBV5-8 and TRBJ2-4, with 9 bases lining up with TRBD2. The germline V gene encodes CDR1 SGHTS and CDR2 YDEGEE. This CDR3 is built from 16 residues. Losses at the gene ends were 2 bases for V and 8 bases for J; bases not matched to a gene: 11.

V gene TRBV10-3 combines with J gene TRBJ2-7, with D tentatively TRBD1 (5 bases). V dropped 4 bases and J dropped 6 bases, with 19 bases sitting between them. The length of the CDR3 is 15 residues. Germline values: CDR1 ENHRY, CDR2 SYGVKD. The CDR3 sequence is CAISAGVQGSAEQYF. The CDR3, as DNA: TGTGCCATCAGTGCGGGCGTCCAGGGATCGGCCGAGCAGTACTTC.

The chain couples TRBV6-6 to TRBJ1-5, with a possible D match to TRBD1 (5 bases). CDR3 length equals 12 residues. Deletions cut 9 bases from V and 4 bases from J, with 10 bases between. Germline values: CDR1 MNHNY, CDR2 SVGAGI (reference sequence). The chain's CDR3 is CASSGMNQPQHF. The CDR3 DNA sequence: TGTGCCAGTTCAGGGATGAATCAGCCCCAGCATTTT.

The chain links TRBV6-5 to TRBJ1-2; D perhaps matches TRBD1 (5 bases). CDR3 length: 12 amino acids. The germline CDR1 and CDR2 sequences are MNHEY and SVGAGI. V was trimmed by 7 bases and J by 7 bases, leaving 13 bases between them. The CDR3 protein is CASTGIGGGYTF. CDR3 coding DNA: TGTGCCAGCACGGGGATTGGGGGTGGCTACACCTTC.

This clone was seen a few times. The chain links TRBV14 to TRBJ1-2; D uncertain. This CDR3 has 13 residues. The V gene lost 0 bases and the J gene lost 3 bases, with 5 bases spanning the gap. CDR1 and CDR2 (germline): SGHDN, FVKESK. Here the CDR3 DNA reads TGTGCCAGCAGCCAAGACTGGGACTATGGCTACACCTTC. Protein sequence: CASSQDWDYGYTF.

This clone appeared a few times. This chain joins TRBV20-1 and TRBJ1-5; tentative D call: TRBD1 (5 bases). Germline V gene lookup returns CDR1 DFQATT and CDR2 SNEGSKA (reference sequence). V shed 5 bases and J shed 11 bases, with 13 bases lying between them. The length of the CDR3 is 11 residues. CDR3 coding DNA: TGCAGTGCTGAGGGGTGGAAAACCCAGCATTTT. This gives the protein CSAEGWKTQHF.

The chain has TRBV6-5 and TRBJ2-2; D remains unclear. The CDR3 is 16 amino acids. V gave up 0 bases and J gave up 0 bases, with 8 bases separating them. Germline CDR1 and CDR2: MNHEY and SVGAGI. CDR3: CASSYSYRSNTGELFF. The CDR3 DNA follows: TGTGCCAGCAGTTACTCGTACAGATCGAACACCGGGGAGCTGTTTTTT.

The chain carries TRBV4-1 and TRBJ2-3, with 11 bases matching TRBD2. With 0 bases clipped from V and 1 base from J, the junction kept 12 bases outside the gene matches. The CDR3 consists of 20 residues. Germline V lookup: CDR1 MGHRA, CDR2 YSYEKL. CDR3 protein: CASSQDPAASGGPGTDTQYF. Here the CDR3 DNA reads TGCGCCAGCAGCCAAGACCCGGCGGCTAGCGGGGGGCCAGGCACAGATACGCAGTATTTT.

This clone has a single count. The CDR3 nucleotides are TGCGCCAGCAGCGCTTATTACTCTGGGGCCAACGTCCTGACTTTC. Protein product: CASSAYYSGANVLTF. This chain uses TRBV4-1 with TRBJ2-6, with D hard to call. The germline gives CDR1 MGHRA, CDR2 YSYEKL. The ends were cut back, 5 bases at V and 0 bases at J, with 8 bases in the middle. The CDR3 extends over 15 amino acids.

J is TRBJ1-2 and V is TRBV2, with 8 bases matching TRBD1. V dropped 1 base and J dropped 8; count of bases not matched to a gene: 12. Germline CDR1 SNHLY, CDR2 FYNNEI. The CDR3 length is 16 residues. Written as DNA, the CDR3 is TGTGCCAGCAGTGAAGGTGTTGGCAGGGGGCGAGGAGGCTACACCTTC. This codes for CASSEGVGRGRGGYTF.

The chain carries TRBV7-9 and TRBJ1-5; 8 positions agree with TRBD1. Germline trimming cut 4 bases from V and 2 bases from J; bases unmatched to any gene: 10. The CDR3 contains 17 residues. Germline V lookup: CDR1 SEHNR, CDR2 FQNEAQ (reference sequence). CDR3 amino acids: CASSSGGTQGGNQPQHF. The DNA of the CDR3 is TGTGCCAGCAGCTCAGGGGGCACACAGGGAGGCAATCAGCCCCAGCATTTT.

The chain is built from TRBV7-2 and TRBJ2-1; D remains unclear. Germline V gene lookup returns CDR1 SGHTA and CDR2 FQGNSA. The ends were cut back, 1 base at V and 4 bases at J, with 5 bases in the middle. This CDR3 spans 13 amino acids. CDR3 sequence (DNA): TGTGCCAGCAGCTTAGTGGGGTACAATGAGCAGTTCTTC. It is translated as CASSLVGYNEQFF.

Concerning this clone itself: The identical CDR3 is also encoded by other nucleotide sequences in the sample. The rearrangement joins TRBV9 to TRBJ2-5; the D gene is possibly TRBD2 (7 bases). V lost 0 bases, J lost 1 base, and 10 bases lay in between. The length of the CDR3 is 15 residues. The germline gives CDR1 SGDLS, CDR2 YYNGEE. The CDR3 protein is CASSVAGGPQETQYF. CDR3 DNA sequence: TGTGCCAGCAGCGTAGCCGGGGGGCCCCAAGAGACCCAGTACTTC.

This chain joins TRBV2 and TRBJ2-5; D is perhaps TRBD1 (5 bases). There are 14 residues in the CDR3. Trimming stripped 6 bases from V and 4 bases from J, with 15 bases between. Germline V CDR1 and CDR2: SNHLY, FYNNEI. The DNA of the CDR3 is TGTGCCAGCAGCGCCAACAGGTGGTCAGAGACCCAGTACTTC. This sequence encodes CASSANRWSETQYF.

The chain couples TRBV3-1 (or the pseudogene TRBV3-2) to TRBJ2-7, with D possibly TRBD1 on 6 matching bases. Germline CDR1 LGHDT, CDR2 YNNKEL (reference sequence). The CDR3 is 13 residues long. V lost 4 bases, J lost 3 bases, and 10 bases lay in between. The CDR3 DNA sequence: TGTGCCAGCAGCCTCGAGGGGGTCTACGAGCAGTACTTC. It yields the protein CASSLEGVYEQYF.

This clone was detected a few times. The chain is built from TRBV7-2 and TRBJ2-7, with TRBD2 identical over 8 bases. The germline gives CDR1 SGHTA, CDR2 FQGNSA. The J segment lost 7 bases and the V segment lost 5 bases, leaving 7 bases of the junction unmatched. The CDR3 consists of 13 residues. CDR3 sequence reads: CASSPLAGGEQYF. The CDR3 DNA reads TGTGCCAGCAGCCCCCTAGCGGGTGGAGAGCAGTACTTC.

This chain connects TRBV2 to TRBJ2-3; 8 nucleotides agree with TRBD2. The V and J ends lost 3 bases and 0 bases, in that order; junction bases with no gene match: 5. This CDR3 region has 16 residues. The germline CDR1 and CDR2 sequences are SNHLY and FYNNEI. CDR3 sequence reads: CASSDGRGVSTDTQYF. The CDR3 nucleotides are TGTGCCAGCAGTGATGGGCGGGGGGTAAGCACAGATACGCAGTATTTT. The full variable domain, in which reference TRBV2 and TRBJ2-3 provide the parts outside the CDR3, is EPEVTQTPSHQVTQMGQEVILRCVPISNHLYFYWYRQILGQKVEFLVSFYNNEISEKSEIFDDQFSVERPDGSNFTLKIRSTKLEDSAMYFCASSDGRGVSTDTQYFGPGTRLTVL.

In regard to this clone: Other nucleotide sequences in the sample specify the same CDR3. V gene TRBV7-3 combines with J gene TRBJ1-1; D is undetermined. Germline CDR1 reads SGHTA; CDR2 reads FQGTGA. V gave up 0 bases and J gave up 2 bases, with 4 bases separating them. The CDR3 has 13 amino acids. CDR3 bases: TGTGCCAGCAGCTTAACTCCTAACACTGAAGCTTTCTTT. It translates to CASSLTPNTEAFF.

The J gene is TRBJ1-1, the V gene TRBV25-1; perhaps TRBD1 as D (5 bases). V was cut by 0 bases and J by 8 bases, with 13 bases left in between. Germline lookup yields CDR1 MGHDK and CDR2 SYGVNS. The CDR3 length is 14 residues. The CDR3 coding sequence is TGTGCCAGCAGTGAATATCGGGAGGGGCTAGAAGCTTTCTTT. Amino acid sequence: CASSEYREGLEAFF. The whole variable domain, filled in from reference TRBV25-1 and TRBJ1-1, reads EADIYQTPRYLVIGTGKKITLECSQTMGHDKMYWYQQDPGMELHLIHYSYGVNSTEKGDLSSESTVSRIRTEHFPLTLESARPSHTSQYLCASSEYREGLEAFFGQGTRLTVV.

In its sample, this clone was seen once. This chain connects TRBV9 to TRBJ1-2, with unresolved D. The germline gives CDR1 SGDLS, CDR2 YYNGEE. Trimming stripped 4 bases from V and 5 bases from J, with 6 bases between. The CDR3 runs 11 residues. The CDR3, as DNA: TGTGCCAGCAGCACGGGGTATGGCTACACCTTC. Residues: CASSTGYGYTF.

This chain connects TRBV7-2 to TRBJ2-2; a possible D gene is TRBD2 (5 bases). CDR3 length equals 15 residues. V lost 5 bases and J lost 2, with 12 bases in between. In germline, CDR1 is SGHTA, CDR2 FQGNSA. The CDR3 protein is CASSPTSGNTGELFF. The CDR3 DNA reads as TGTGCCAGCAGCCCTACGAGCGGAAACACCGGGGAGCTGTTTTTT.

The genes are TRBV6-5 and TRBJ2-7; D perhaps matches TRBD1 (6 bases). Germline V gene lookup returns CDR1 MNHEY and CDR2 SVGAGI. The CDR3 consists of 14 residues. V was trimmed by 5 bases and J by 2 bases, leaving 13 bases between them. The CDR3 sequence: CASSTGRGTYEQYF. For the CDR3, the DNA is TGTGCCAGCAGTACAGGGCGAGGAACCTACGAGCAGTACTTC.

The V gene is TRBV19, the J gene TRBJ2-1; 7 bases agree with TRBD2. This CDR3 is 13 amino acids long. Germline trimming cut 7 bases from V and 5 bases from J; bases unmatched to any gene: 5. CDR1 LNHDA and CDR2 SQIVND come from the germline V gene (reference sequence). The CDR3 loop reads CASKGRGHNEQFF. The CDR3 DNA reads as TGTGCCAGTAAAGGGAGGGGCCACAATGAGCAGTTCTTC.

CDR3 sequence: CASSQRLSGATSDTQYF. In DNA form, the CDR3 reads TGCGCCAGCAGCCAACGCCTATCGGGGGCCACATCCGATACGCAGTATTTT. The chain employs TRBV5-1 and TRBJ2-3; D may be TRBD1 or TRBD2 (6 bases each). Germline CDR1 and CDR2: SGHRS and YFSETQ. V dropped 4 bases and J dropped 6 bases, with 24 bases sitting between them. This CDR3 comprises 17 residues.

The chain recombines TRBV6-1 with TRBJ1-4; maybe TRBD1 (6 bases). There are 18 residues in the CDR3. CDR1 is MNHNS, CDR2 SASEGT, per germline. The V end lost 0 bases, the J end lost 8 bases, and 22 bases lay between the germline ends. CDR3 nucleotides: TGTGCCAGCAGTGAAGCATACAGGCTTAAACAGGGATTAGAAAAACTGTTTTTT. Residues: CASSEAYRLKQGLEKLFF.